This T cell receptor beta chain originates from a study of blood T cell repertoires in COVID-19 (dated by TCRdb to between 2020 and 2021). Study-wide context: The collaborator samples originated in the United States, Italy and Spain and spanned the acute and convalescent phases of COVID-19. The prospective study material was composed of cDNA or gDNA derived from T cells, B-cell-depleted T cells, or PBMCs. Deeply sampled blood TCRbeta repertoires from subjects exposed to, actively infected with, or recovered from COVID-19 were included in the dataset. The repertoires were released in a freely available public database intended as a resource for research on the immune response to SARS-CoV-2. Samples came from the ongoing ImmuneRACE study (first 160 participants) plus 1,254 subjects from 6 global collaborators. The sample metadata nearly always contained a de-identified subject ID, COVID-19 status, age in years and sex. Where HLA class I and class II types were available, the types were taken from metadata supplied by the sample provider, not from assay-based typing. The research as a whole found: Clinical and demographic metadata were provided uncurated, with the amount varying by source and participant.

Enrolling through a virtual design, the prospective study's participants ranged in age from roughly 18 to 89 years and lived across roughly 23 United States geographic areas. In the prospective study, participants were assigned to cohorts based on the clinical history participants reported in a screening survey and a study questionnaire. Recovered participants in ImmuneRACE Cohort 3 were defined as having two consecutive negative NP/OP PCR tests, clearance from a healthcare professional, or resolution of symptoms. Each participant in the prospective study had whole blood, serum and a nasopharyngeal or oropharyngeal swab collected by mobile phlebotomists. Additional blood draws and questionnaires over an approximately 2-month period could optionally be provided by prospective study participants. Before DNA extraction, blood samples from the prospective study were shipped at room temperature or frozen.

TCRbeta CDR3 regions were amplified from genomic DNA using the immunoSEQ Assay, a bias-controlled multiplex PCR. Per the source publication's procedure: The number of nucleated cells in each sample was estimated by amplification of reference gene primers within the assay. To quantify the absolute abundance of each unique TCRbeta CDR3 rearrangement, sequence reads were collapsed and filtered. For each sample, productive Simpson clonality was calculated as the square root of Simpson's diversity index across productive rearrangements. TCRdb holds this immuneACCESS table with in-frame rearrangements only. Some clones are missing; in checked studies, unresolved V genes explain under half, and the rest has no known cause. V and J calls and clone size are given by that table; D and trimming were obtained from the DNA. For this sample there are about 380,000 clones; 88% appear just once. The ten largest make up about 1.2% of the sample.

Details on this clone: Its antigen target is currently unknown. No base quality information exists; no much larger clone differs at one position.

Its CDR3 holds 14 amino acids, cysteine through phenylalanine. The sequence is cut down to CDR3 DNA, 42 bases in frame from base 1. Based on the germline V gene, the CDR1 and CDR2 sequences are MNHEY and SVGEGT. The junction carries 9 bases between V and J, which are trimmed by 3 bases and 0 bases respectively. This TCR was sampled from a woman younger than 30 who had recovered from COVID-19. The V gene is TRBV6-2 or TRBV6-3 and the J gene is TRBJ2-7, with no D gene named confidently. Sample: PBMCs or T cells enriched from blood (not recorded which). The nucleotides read TGTGCCAGCAGTTATTTACGGTTCTCCTACGAGCAGTACTTC. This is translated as CASSYLRFSYEQYF.